This TCR beta chain is drawn from a study of PD-1 blockade in classical Hodgkin lymphoma. The wider study: Once every 2 weeks, patients received intravenous nivolumab at 3 mg/kg.

Each and every patient relapsed after autologous stem cell transplantation, and patients got differing brentuximab vedotin exposure. This clone was recorded only once. TCRdb's copy holds only in-frame clones and misses some; the assay was immunoSEQ multiplex PCR. The data show approximately 100,000 clones, with more than 85% seen just once and around 6.6% held by the top ten. The CDR3 has 15 residues. Germline V gene lookup returns CDR1 SEHNR and CDR2 FQNEAQ (reference sequence). V dropped 1 base and J dropped 8 bases, with 15 bases sitting between them. The sequences come from peripheral blood mononuclear cells (PBMCs), collected before the second cycle of nivolumab. The rearrangement links TRBV7-9 to TRBJ2-4; D perhaps matches TRBD1 (7 bases). The TCR comes from a human donor with classical Hodgkin lymphoma. The CDR3 spells CASSLGQGGRDIQYF. For the CDR3, the DNA is TGTGCCAGCAGCTTAGGGCAGGGGGGACGGGACATTCAGTACTTC.